This T cell receptor beta chain was obtained from a study of OX40 agonist ivuxolimab in advanced cancers. Clones were sequenced by immunoSEQ multiplex PCR, and TCRdb holds only the in-frame ones, with some missing. The sample consists of 35,000 to 45,000 clones, 82% of them appearing once. The V end lost 6 bases, the J end lost 4 bases, and 16 bases lay between the germline ends. CDR3 length: 15 amino acids. Germline V lookup: CDR1 MNHEY, CDR2 SMNVEV (reference sequence). In regard to this clone: Its specificity is not known.

Study conclusions and caveats: The CD4+ and CD8+ T cells in the blood had expanded clonally by week 6 at 0.1 to 3.0 mg/kg. Low levels of normalized T-cell clonal expansion also appeared in some nonresponders. On average, CD8+ T cells showed a greater number of expanded clones than CD4+. In the 0.1-3.0 mg/kg groups, partial responders showed among the lowest expansion.

V is TRBV27 and J is TRBJ1-3; TRBD1 might be the D (6 bases). The TCR originated in an adult with an advanced solid tumor such as melanoma, head and neck, liver or kidney cancer. Sequencing used CD4+ or CD8+ T cells sorted from blood, obtained in a trial of the OX40 agonist ivuxolimab. The CDR3 DNA is TGTGCCAGCAGACGCAGTTGGGGGCCAGGAAACACCATATATTTT. Encoded protein: CASRRSWGPGNTIYF.